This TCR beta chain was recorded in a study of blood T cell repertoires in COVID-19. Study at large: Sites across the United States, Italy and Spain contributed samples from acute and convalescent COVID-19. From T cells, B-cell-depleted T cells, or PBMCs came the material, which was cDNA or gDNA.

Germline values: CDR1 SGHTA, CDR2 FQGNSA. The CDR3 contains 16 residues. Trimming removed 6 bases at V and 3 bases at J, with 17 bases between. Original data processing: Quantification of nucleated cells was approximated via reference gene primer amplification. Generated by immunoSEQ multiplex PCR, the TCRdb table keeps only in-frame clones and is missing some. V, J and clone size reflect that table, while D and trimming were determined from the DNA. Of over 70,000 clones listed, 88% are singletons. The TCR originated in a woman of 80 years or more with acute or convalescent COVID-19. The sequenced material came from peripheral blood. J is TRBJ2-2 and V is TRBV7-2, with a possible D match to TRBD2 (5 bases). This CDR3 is CASSSRVLLDTGELFF. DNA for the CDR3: TGTGCCAGCAGTTCGAGGGTTCTATTGGACACCGGGGAGCTGTTTTTT.